A selection of T cell receptor beta chains follows, all from one sample in a study of metastatic and nonmetastatic thyroid tumors. TCRdb re-clonotyped the PCR reads through MiXCR. The sample lists approximately 20,000 clones; around 40% were seen once. Specimen: tumor tissue. The receptor source for this set is a female donor with papillary thyroid cancer or a benign thyroid nodule (not recorded which). Some clones in this sample may be carry-over from other donors' samples. Each CDR3 is given with its conserved first and last residue.

j_call	v_call	cdr3_aa
TRBJ2-7	TRBV30	CAWDGTGKGEQYF
TRBJ1-1	TRBV6-1	CASSIWGQGPNEAFF
TRBJ1-6	TRBV6-1	CASSEQIYNSPLHF
TRBJ1-1	TRBV20-1	CSAQSRGIEAFF
TRBJ2-5	TRBV4-1	CASSQTQGRETQYF
TRBJ2-2	TRBV30	CALEVGAGTGELFF
TRBJ1-5	TRBV30	CAIDRGSNQPQHF
TRBJ2-1	TRBV7-3	CASSLRVGEQFF
TRBJ2-1	TRBV7-3	CASSSGDPLKQFF
TRBJ2-1	TRBV10-3	CATGRNNEQFF
TRBJ2-7	TRBV28	CASSSPRGQGIREQYF
TRBJ2-1	TRBV20-1	CSAGSLAGFNEQFF